This T cell receptor beta chain derives from a study of shared T cell receptors in the human thymus. CDR3 length: 13 residues. J lost 6 bases, V lost 6 bases, and 2 bases had no gene match. In germline, CDR1 is MNHNS, CDR2 SASEGT. Profiled with immunoSEQ multiplex PCR; TCRdb holds only in-frame clones, not every one. The data contain 700,000 to 750,000 clones, roughly 85% of them singletons. This sample was shared with a second study, whose subject was human thymus T cells.

The receptor was derived from a girl in the first two years of life with a congenital heart defect. The chain joins TRBV6-1 to TRBJ2-4; the match to TRBD1 covers 10 bases. Sequencing was carried out using thymocytes. The CDR3 loop reads CASSGTGVNIQYF. The CDR3 nucleotides are TGTGCCAGCAGCGGGACAGGGGTAAACATTCAGTACTTC.